These T cell receptor beta chains were read from a single sample in a study of human T cells and chemical hapten exposure. One entry per CDR3 protein, called by TCRdb with MiXCR from the RACE reads. The data show 340,000 or so distinct CDR3 sequences, around 7% seen once. Material: whole blood, obtained in connection with sensitization to the hapten diphenylcyclopropenone (DPC). The receptors originated from a woman under 30 with alopecia areata. Some clones in this sample may be carry-over from other donors' samples. Both conserved end residues are part of each CDR3. The D gene is left open where the match is weak. Part of the rows lack a size; the others show once, few, many or a class for expanded clones.

j_call,clone_size,d_call,v_call,cdr3_nt,cdr3_aa
TRBJ2-5,few,TRBD2,TRBV2,TGTGCCAGCCTGCTAGCGGGGGACCAAGAGACCCAGTACTTC,CASLLAGDQETQYF
TRBJ1-4,NA,TRBD1,TRBV3-1,TGTGCCAGCAGCCAAGGGACAGGGAAACTTTTT,CASSQGTGKLF
TRBJ1-1,NA,TRBD1,TRBV28,TGTGCCAGCAGTCCCCAGACAGGGGGCACTGAAGCTTTCTTT,CASSPQTGGTEAFF
TRBJ1-5,few,TRBD1,TRBV5-1,TGCGCCAGCACCCCACCCTATTTCCGGGACAGGGGATCCAGCAATCAGCCCCAGCATTTT,CASTPPYFRDRGSSNQPQHF
TRBJ2-1,NA,TRBD2,TRBV3-1,TGTGCCAGCAGCCAACGACTAGCGGGGGGTTCAGATGAGCAGTTCTTC,CASSQRLAGGSDEQFF
TRBJ2-4,few,TRBD2,TRBV7-2,TGTGCCAGCAGCCTCACTAGCGGGCGGGAGAACATTCAGTACTTC,CASSLTSGRENIQYF
TRBJ1-2,few,TRBD1,TRBV5-1,TGCGCCAGCAGCTCCCCGACAGGGAGTGGCTACACCTTC,CASSSPTGSGYTF
TRBJ1-4,few,TRBD1,TRBV7-9,TGTGCCAGCAGCCACGGACAGGGCGTTATTGAAAAACTGTTTTTT,CASSHGQGVIEKLFF
TRBJ2-1,few,TRBD1,TRBV5-6,TGTGCCAGCAGTCGGGACAGTCTCCCCTACAATGAGCAGTTCTTC,CASSRDSLPYNEQFF
TRBJ2-3,many,NA,TRBV6-6,TGTGCCAGCAGTCCCCCTCCAGGCCGAAGTAGCACAGATACGCAGTATTTT,CASSPPPGRSSTDTQYF
TRBJ2-2,many,NA,TRBV9,TGTGCCAGCAGCGTACAGGCTGGGAGGTGGACCGGGGAGCTGTTTTTT,CASSVQAGRWTGELFF
TRBJ1-1,many,NA,TRBV2,TGTGCCACCACCGCAGGGGAGAACACTGAAGCTTTCTTT,CATTAGENTEAFF
TRBJ2-5,NA,NA,TRBV3-1,TGTGCCAGCAGCCACGGCGGAACCCAGTACTTC,CASSHGGTQYF
TRBJ1-6,NA,NA,TRBV3-1,TGTGCCAGCAGCCCGGACCCGACCCCCAATTCACCCCTCCACTTT,CASSPDPTPNSPLHF
TRBJ2-3,NA,TRBD1,TRBV6-2/TRBV6-3,TGTGCCAGCAGGCCAACCAGGGGGCGCGGCACAGATACGCAGTATTTT,CASRPTRGRGTDTQYF
TRBJ2-3,many,TRBD2,TRBV6-5,TGTGCCAGCAAACAAGGACTAGCGAGCACAGATACGCAGTATTTT,CASKQGLASTDTQYF
TRBJ2-6,many,NA,TRBV7-2,TGTGCCAGCAGGTTCTCTGGGGCCAACGTCCTGACTTTC,CASRFSGANVLTF
TRBJ2-7,NA,TRBD2,TRBV6-2/TRBV6-3,TGTGCCAGCAGTCACGGGGGGACGAATTACGAGCAGTACTTC,CASSHGGTNYEQYF
TRBJ2-7,few,TRBD2,TRBV9,TGTGCCAGCAGCCGCAGCGGGGACGTCTCCTACGAGCAGTACTTC,CASSRSGDVSYEQYF
TRBJ1-5,NA,NA,TRBV6-2/TRBV6-3,TGTGCCAGCCGGAGGGTCTCTCATAGCAATCAGCCCCAGCATTTT,CASRRVSHSNQPQHF
TRBJ1-3,many,NA,TRBV20-1,TGCAGTGCTAGAGACGCCAGCGCCTCTGGAAACACCATATATTTT,CSARDASASGNTIYF
TRBJ1-4,few,TRBD1,TRBV7-9,TGTGCCAGCAGCTTTGCGGGACAGGGGATTACAACTAATGAAAAACTGTTTTTT,CASSFAGQGITTNEKLFF
TRBJ2-1,many,TRBD2,TRBV4-2,TGTGCCAGCAGCCAAGAAGCGGGGGGTTCCTACAATGAGCAGTTCTTC,CASSQEAGGSYNEQFF
TRBJ2-1,few,TRBD2,TRBV27,TGTGCCAGCAGTTTTGGAGGACTAGCGGGCCCTTTTAAATTC,CASSFGGLAGPFKF
TRBJ1-2,NA,NA,TRBV4-2,TGTGCCAGCAGCCATCCCCCAGGGGTGGGGACTAACTATGGCTACACCTTC,CASSHPPGVGTNYGYTF
TRBJ1-4,NA,NA,TRBV6-6,TGTGCCAGCAGTCCCCCGCAGGGTCGGGAAAAACTGTTTTTT,CASSPPQGREKLFF
TRBJ2-4,few,NA,TRBV24-1,TGTGCCACCAGTGATGTCCGGGACCCAAACATTCAGTACTTC,CATSDVRDPNIQYF
TRBJ2-1,many,NA,TRBV12-5,TGTGCTAGTGGTTTGGTGGTAGGGGCAATCTTCAATGAGCAGTTCTTC,CASGLVVGAIFNEQFF
TRBJ2-7,few,TRBD1,TRBV4-3,TGCGCCAGCAGCCGCCGACAGGGGTACGAGCAGTACTTC,CASSRRQGYEQYF
TRBJ2-7,many,TRBD1,TRBV28,TGTGCCAGCAGTGCGCCCCAGGGGGTGGACGAGCAGTACTTC,CASSAPQGVDEQYF
TRBJ2-1,few,NA,TRBV18,TGTGCCAGCTCACCATTCGGAGGGGACTACAATGAGCAGTTCTTC,CASSPFGGDYNEQFF
TRBJ2-5,few,NA,TRBV5-6,TGTGCCAGCAGCTTGCGGGCCAACCAAGAGACCCAGTACTTC,CASSLRANQETQYF
TRBJ1-2,many,NA,TRBV11-2,TGTGCCAGCAGCACCCGGACAGCCTCCAACTATGGCTACACCTTC,CASSTRTASNYGYTF
TRBJ2-3,many,TRBD2,TRBV6-4,TGTGCCAGCAGTGACCTAGCGGGGACTAGCACAGATACGCAGTATTTT,CASSDLAGTSTDTQYF
TRBJ2-1,NA,TRBD2,TRBV11-2,TGTGCCAGCAGCTTAGGGACTAGCGGGGGGTCCGATGAGCAGTTCTTC,CASSLGTSGGSDEQFF
TRBJ1-5,NA,TRBD1,TRBV6-8,TGTGCCAGCAGAACAGACAGGGGCAGCAATCAGCCCCAGCATTTT,CASRTDRGSNQPQHF
TRBJ1-2,many,TRBD1,TRBV2,TGTGCCAGCAGGCTGACAGGGGGCGCATATGGCTACACCTTC,CASRLTGGAYGYTF
TRBJ2-5,NA,NA,TRBV12-3/TRBV12-4,TGTGCCAGCAGTTTCAGGGCCGCTCTAGAGACCCAGTACTTC,CASSFRAALETQYF
TRBJ2-3,NA,NA,TRBV9,TGTGCCAGCAGCGTAGTCCCCGTTGGGCAGCTCCCGGGCACAGATACGCAGTATTTT,CASSVVPVGQLPGTDTQYF
TRBJ2-3,many,NA,TRBV29-1,TGCAGCGTCATGGGAGAAATTACAGATACGCAGTATTTT,CSVMGEITDTQYF
TRBJ2-2,many,NA,TRBV7-2,TGTGCCAGCAGCTTAGTTTGGGGTGTGGGTAAAACGAACACCGGGGAGCTGTTTTTT,CASSLVWGVGKTNTGELFF
TRBJ1-6,few,NA,TRBV14,TGTGCCAGCAGCCCCTTTGCTTTATCACCCCTCCACTTT,CASSPFALSPLHF
TRBJ2-7,NA,NA,TRBV7-2,TGTGCCAGCAGCTTACAGTTCTACGAGCAGTACTTC,CASSLQFYEQYF
TRBJ1-2,many,NA,TRBV29-1,TGCAGCGTTCTGCTGGGAGCCTATGCGGGCTACACCTTC,CSVLLGAYAGYTF
TRBJ2-3,few,NA,TRBV9,TGTGCCAGCAGCGTAGCCGGCGCGGATACGCAGTATTTT,CASSVAGADTQYF
TRBJ2-3,few,TRBD2,TRBV10-3,TGTGCCATCAGTGTAGACGGGGGGGGCACAGATACGCAGTATTTT,CAISVDGGGTDTQYF
TRBJ2-1,few,NA,TRBV5-1,TGCGCCAGCAGCTCAAGAGGGGACTCTCAGTTCTTC,CASSSRGDSQFF
TRBJ2-1,NA,TRBD2,TRBV6-2/TRBV6-3,TGTGCCAGCAGTCCCAGGACTAGCGGGAGGGATGAGCAGTTCTTC,CASSPRTSGRDEQFF
TRBJ2-2,few,NA,TRBV15,TGTGCCACCAGCAGAGATTATGCCGGGGAGCTGTTTTTT,CATSRDYAGELFF
TRBJ1-2,few,TRBD1,TRBV7-9,TGTGCCAGCAGCTTAGGAAACAGGGGAGGTCACTATGGCTACACCTTC,CASSLGNRGGHYGYTF
TRBJ2-6,many,NA,TRBV12-3/TRBV12-4,TGTGCCAGCATCCGGGCATCCGGGGCCAACGTCCTGACTTTC,CASIRASGANVLTF
TRBJ2-7,few,NA,TRBV2,TGTGCCAGCAGTCCGAACAGGGAAAGCGTCTACGAGCAGTACTTC,CASSPNRESVYEQYF
TRBJ2-1,NA,TRBD2,TRBV28,TGTGCCAGCAACCCCCTACTAGCGGGGGAGTACAATGAGCAGTTCTTC,CASNPLLAGEYNEQFF
TRBJ1-2,NA,NA,TRBV2,TGTGCCAGCAGTGAGGTAGAGGGGACCTATGGCTACACCTTC,CASSEVEGTYGYTF
TRBJ2-5,NA,TRBD1,TRBV3-1,TGTGCCAGCAGCCAAGGGCGGACAGGCGGCGAGACCCAGTACTTC,CASSQGRTGGETQYF
TRBJ2-3,NA,TRBD2,TRBV27,TGTGCCAGCAGTTTACGGGCGGGGGGCAACACAGATACGCAGTATTTT,CASSLRAGGNTDTQYF
TRBJ2-3,many,TRBD1,TRBV5-1,TGCGCCAGCAGCTCGACAGGGAACACAGATACGCAGTATTTT,CASSSTGNTDTQYF
TRBJ2-3,many,TRBD2,TRBV29-1,TGCAGCGGGCGGGGGGGCACAGATACGCAGTATTTT,CSGRGGTDTQYF
TRBJ2-1,few,TRBD2,TRBV9,TGTGCCAGCAGCGTAGGTTCTAGCGGTTACAATGAGCAGTTCTTC,CASSVGSSGYNEQFF
TRBJ1-1,many,TRBD1,TRBV5-6,TGTGCCAGCAGCTTTGGGACAGGAGCCATGAACACTGAAGCTTTCTTT,CASSFGTGAMNTEAFF